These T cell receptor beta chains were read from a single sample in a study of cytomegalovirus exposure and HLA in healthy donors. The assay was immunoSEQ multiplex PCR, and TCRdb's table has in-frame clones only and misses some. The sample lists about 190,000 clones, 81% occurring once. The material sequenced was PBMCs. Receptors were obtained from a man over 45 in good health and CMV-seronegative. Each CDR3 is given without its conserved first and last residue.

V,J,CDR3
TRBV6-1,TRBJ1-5,ASSDGWVNQPQH
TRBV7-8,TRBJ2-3,ASSLGGGRTDTQY
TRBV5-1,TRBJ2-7,ASSLELHDRGLQY
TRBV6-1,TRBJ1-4,ASSDGFLGEKLF
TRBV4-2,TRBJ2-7,ASSQDRRTYEQY
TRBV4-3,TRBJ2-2,ASSQDRVGAGGELF
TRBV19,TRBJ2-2,ASSIGLGELF
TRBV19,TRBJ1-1,ASSTTGGFPEAF
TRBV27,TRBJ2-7,ASSAPGVRHEQY
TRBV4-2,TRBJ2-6,ASSQDSTGGIGGANVLT
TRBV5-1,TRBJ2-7,ASSLGGSQGYEQY
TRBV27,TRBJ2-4,ASSPRLAGALGPIQY
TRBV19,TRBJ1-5,ASSRGGQPQH
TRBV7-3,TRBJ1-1,ASSPRGVGEAF
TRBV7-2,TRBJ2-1,ASSLGPLEQF
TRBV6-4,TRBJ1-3,ASSKKGNGNTIY
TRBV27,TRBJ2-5,ASSLSGLYTQETQY
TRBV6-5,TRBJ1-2,ASSYSEKGPYGYT
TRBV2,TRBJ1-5,ASSEIRNSNQPQH
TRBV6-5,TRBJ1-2,ASSRDFSDGYT
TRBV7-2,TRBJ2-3,ASSPLSQRGDTQY
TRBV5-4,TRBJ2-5,ASSPDRTKETQY
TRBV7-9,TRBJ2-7,ASSLDEGASYEQY
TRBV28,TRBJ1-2,ATRLGYYGYT
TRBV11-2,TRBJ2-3,ASSHTDTQY
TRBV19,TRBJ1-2,ASNSDRGGGYT
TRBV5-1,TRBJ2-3,ASSEGGTDTQY
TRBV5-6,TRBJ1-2,ASSPERDYGYT
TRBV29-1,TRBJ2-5,SVARGAGTQY
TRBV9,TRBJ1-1,ASSASSGRNTEAF